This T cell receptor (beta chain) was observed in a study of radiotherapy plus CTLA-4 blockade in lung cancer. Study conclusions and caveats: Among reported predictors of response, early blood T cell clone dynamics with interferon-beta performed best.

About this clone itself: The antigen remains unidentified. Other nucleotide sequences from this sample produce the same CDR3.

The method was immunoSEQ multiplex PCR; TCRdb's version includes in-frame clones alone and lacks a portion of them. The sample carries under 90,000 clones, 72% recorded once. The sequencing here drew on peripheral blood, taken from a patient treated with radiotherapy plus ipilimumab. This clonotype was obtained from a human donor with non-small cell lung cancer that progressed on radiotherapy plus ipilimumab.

CDR3 bases: TGTGCCAGCAGCTTGGGCCTTAATCAGCCCCAGCATTTT. It is translated as CASSLGLNQPQHF. This chain joins TRBV7-2 and TRBJ1-5; D remains ambiguous. This CDR3 has 13 amino acids. Germline V gene data show CDR1 as SGHTA and CDR2 as FQGNSA. V gave up 3 bases and J gave up 4 bases, with 7 bases separating them.